The 11 T cell receptor beta chains listed next were all sequenced from one sample in a study of blood T cells in healthy people across ages. With a J-beta primer mix and a sample-barcoded 5' primer, a second PCR ran about 6 to 11 cycles. TCRdb re-called the 5' RACE reads through MiXCR, storing one row per CDR3 protein. The data contain approximately 800,000 distinct CDR3 sequences, 53% of them singletons. The sample consisted of blood. The receptors were sampled from a man aged 80 or over in good health.

This chain uses TRBV3-1 with TRBJ2-7, with D possibly called TRBD1 or TRBD2 (5 bases each). TRBJ2-5 matches the DNA end more closely, so the J call is doubtful. Germline V gene lookup returns CDR1 LGHDT and CDR2 YNNKEL (reference sequence). The CDR3 length is 15 residues. The CDR3 DNA reads as TGTGCCAGCAGCCCTCCCAGGGCGCGGGTTGAGACCCAGTACTTC. Translating gives CASSPPRARVETQYF.

This clonotype appeared a few times. The chain carries TRBV3-1 and TRBJ2-7; 7 nucleotides match TRBD2. This CDR3 has 14 residues. Looked up from germline, CDR1 is LGHDT and CDR2 is YNNKEL (reference sequence). The V segment lost 4 bases and the J segment 0 bases; nucleotides outside the gene matches: 3. The CDR3 sequence: CASSRSGGSYEQYF. CDR3 sequence (DNA): TGTGCCAGCAGCCGGTCGGGGGGCTCCTACGAGCAGTACTTC.

This sequence joins TRBV7-2 and TRBJ1-2; no clear D gene. Germline V gives CDR1 SGHTA, CDR2 FQGNSA. This CDR3 spans 13 amino acids. The V and J ends lost 5 bases and 4 bases respectively, with 11 bases between them. The CDR3 spells CASSPTKSYGYTF. CDR3 coding DNA: TGTGCCAGCAGCCCGACAAAGAGCTATGGCTACACCTTC.

To note about this clonotype: One base away lies a much larger clone, so this may be a sequencing read error. This sequence joins TRBV7-2 and TRBJ2-6; D is undetermined. Germline values: CDR1 SGHTA, CDR2 FQGNSA. The CDR3 sequence is 15 residues long. The CDR3: CAGSPKASGANVLTF. The CDR3 DNA follows: TGTGCCGGCAGCCCCAAGGCCTCTGGGGCCAACGTCCTGACTTTC.

This clonotype was counted a few times. This chain uses TRBV27 with TRBJ2-1, with D possibly being TRBD1 (6 bases). Trimming shortened V by 5 bases and J by 2 bases, and 13 bases separated the two germline ends. CDR1 is MNHEY, CDR2 SMNVEV, per germline (reference sequence). This CDR3 spans 15 amino acids. CDR3 bases: TGTGCCAGCAGTCTCCAGGGGAGCCCCTACAATGAGCAGTTCTTC. It encodes CASSLQGSPYNEQFF.

The chain is built from TRBV7-9 and TRBJ1-6; possibly TRBD1 for D (5 bases). The germline V gene has CDR1 SEHNR and CDR2 FQNEAQ (reference sequence). CDR3 size: 15 residues. With 5 bases removed from V and 13 bases from J, the gap between germline ends came to 21 bases. The CDR3 loop reads CASSGGRLFGGPLHF. The CDR3 DNA reads TGTGCCAGCAGCGGGGGTCGCCTCTTCGGTGGGCCCCTCCACTTT.

The table lists this clonotype with many counts. The V call is TRBV20-1, the J call TRBJ2-7; D is perhaps TRBD2 (5 bases). V lost 5 bases and J 2 bases, leaving 13 bases between the germline ends. In germline, CDR1 is DFQATT, CDR2 SNEGSKA (reference sequence). CDR3 length equals 13 residues. CDR3 coding DNA: TGCAGTGCTTGGGCCGAACTAGCCTACGAGCAGTACTTC. As protein: CSAWAELAYEQYF.

For this clonotype: An end of the junction differs from the germline gene, which may be a read error. V and J are TRBV5-1 and TRBJ2-1; 8 positions agree with TRBD1. The CDR3 covers 15 residues. Per germline, CDR1 SGHRS and CDR2 YFSETQ. The CDR3 region has the DNA TGCGCCAGCAGCTTAGCAGGGGGCTCCTACCATGAGCAGTTCTTC. As protein: CASSLAGGSYHEQFF.

Worth noting for this clonotype: One end of the junction does not line up with germline, which may come from a read error. V gene TRBV4-1 combines with J gene TRBJ2-3; 10 bases agree with TRBD2. The CDR3 runs 17 residues. CDR1 is MGHRA, CDR2 YSYEKL, per germline. CDR3 loop: CTSSQDLASGRDRDAYF. CDR3 DNA: TGCACCAGCAGCCAAGATTTGGCTAGCGGGAGAGACAGAGACGCGTATTTT.

This clonotype appeared a few times. This CDR3 reads CSGTGGTEAFF. The CDR3 DNA reads TGCAGCGGTACAGGGGGCACTGAAGCTTTCTTT. The rearrangement links TRBV29-1 to TRBJ1-1; 8 bases are a match to TRBD1. Trimming took 7 bases from V and 4 from J; bases not matched to a gene: 2. Per germline, CDR1 SQVTM and CDR2 ANQGSEA. The CDR3 extends over 11 amino acids.

This clonotype was recorded a few times. The chain carries TRBV29-1 and TRBJ2-3; D perhaps matches TRBD1 (5 bases). Trimming removed 6 bases from V and 14 bases from J, with 18 bases in between. The CDR3 spans 11 residues. The germline gives CDR1 SQVTM, CDR2 ANQGSEA. The chain's CDR3 is CSVVDSVRAYF. The CDR3 coding sequence is TGCAGCGTAGTAGACAGTGTACGGGCGTATTTT.